Shown below are 22 T cell receptor beta chains from a single sample sequenced in a study of cytomegalovirus exposure and HLA in healthy donors. PCR employed 60 Vbeta and 13 Jbeta primers. Profiled with immunoSEQ multiplex PCR; TCRdb holds only in-frame clones, not every one. The table includes 150,000 to 200,000 clones, around 88% detected once. Sequences were obtained from PBMCs. These receptor sequences come from a woman between 18 and 29 years old in good health and CMV-seronegative.

The chain is built from TRBV27 and TRBJ2-5; 8 bases are a match to TRBD2. The J call is doubtful: the DNA matches TRBJ2-7 better. CDR3 length equals 12 residues. Looked up from germline, CDR1 is MNHEY and CDR2 is SMNVEV (reference sequence). This chain's CDR3 is CASSFGGAEQYF. The CDR3 nucleotides read TGTGCCAGCAGTTTCGGGGGGGCCGAGCAGTACTTC.

DNA of the CDR3: TGCGCCAGCAGCTCGAGTTCCCCAACGTCTGGCTACACCTTC. It yields the protein CASSSSSPTSGYTF. V usage is TRBV5-1 and J usage is TRBJ1-2; D unresolved. The CDR3 has 14 residues. Germline lookup yields CDR1 SGHRS and CDR2 YFSETQ. V dropped 3 bases and J dropped 7 bases, with 16 bases sitting between them.

The rearrangement links TRBV29-1 to TRBJ2-1, with 15 bases matching TRBD2. The germline gives CDR1 SQVTM, CDR2 ANQGSEA. CDR3 size: 14 residues. V trimming: 5 bases; J trimming: 7 bases; junction bases outside the gene matches: 3. The CDR3 nucleotides are TGCAGCGTTACCGGACTAGCGGGGGGGAATGAGCAGTTCTTC. It codes for CSVTGLAGGNEQFF.

The chain uses TRBV27 and TRBJ1-5; D is uncertain. Germline V lookup: CDR1 MNHEY, CDR2 SMNVEV (reference sequence). V lost 5 bases and J lost 9, with 11 bases in between. This CDR3 region has 12 residues. The CDR3 sequence is CASSPPRGPQHF. DNA for the CDR3: TGTGCCAGCAGTCCACCCCGAGGGCCCCAGCATTTT.

This chain connects TRBV11-2 to TRBJ1-5; the D is unclear. The V gene's germline CDR1 is SGHAT and CDR2 FQNNGV. Trimming pared 0 bases from V and 4 bases from J, leaving 10 bases between. CDR3 length: 15 residues. The CDR3 nucleotides are TGTGCCAGCAGCTTAGAGGCGGGGAGAAATCAGCCCCAGCATTTT. Translated: CASSLEAGRNQPQHF.

The sample holds one count of this clone. The rearrangement links TRBV6-6 to TRBJ1-6; TRBD1 is a possible D gene (5 bases). V was pared by 4 bases and J by 6 bases, with 10 bases between. CDR3 length: 14 residues. Germline CDR1 MNHNY, CDR2 SVGAGI (reference sequence). This CDR3 reads CASSSAGFNSPLHF. In nucleotides, the CDR3 is TGTGCCAGCAGTTCCGCAGGGTTTAATTCACCCCTCCACTTT.

V gene TRBV7-9 combines with J gene TRBJ1-1; D perhaps matches TRBD1 (5 bases). V gave up 1 base and J gave up 2 bases, with 11 bases separating them. Germline-derived CDR1 and CDR2 are SEHNR and FQNEAQ (reference sequence). The CDR3 extends over 15 amino acids. The CDR3, as DNA: TGTGCCAGCAGCTTAGTGGGGGGGGTTAACACTGAAGCTTTCTTT. It encodes CASSLVGGVNTEAFF.

This chain links TRBV5-8 with TRBJ2-7; TRBD2 aligns across 12 bases. With 4 bases clipped from V and 6 bases from J, the junction kept 8 bases outside the gene matches. There are 15 residues in the CDR3. CDR1 SGHTS and CDR2 YDEGEE come from the germline V gene. Here the CDR3 reads CASSARLAGAGEQYF. For the CDR3, the DNA is TGTGCCAGCAGCGCCAGACTAGCGGGAGCTGGCGAGCAGTACTTC.

The gene calls are TRBV5-4 and TRBJ1-1; D not certain. There are 16 residues in the CDR3. Germline CDR1 SGHNT, CDR2 YYREEE (reference sequence). V was clipped by 4 bases and J by 0 bases, with 16 bases between them. The CDR3 DNA reads TGTGCCAGCAGCCCGAACAAATACTACATGAACACTGAAGCTTTCTTT. It specifies CASSPNKYYMNTEAFF. The full variable domain, its missing parts supplied by reference TRBV5-4 and TRBJ1-1, is ETGVTQSPTHLIKTRGQQVTLRCSSQSGHNTVSWYQQALGQGPQFIFQYYREEENGRGNFPPRFSGLQFPNYSSELNVNALELDDSALYLCASSPNKYYMNTEAFFGQGTRLTVV.

The chain employs TRBV19 and TRBJ2-5, with D possibly matching TRBD1 (6 bases). The J call may be mistaken, given a closer DNA end match to TRBJ2-7. The germline V gene has CDR1 LNHDA and CDR2 SQIVND (reference sequence). The CDR3 is 15 residues long. CDR3 coding DNA: TGTGCCAGTAGTGGCCTGGCAGGGGTGATCAACGAGCAGTACTTC. Residues: CASSGLAGVINEQYF.

The sample holds a few counts of this clone. This chain uses TRBV6-1 with TRBJ2-7; TRBD2 aligns across 10 bases. Trimming took 4 bases from V and 9 from J; bases not matched to a gene: 6. From germline, CDR1 is MNHNS and CDR2 SASEGT. CDR3 size: 13 residues. The CDR3 DNA follows: TGTGCCAGCAGTGTGCTAGCGGGAGAATGGCAGTACTTC. It is translated as CASSVLAGEWQYF.

This clone has just one count. The rearrangement links TRBV6-5 to TRBJ2-7, with 7 bases fitting TRBD1. The germline V gene has CDR1 MNHEY and CDR2 SVGAGI. There are 14 residues in the CDR3. The V segment lost 4 bases and the J segment 3 bases; nucleotides outside the gene matches: 6. CDR3 amino acids: CASSSAQGNYEQYF. DNA for the CDR3: TGTGCCAGCAGTTCGGCACAGGGGAACTACGAGCAGTACTTC.

The chain employs TRBV29-1 and TRBJ1-6; possible D gene TRBD1, 6 bases. Germline CDR1 SQVTM, CDR2 ANQGSEA. This CDR3 is 18 amino acids long. V was cut by 5 bases and J by 0 bases, with 20 bases left in between. The CDR3 loop is CSVFRGDTLSSYNSPLHF. The CDR3 DNA is TGCAGCGTTTTTCGAGGGGACACACTGAGCTCCTATAATTCACCCCTCCACTTT.

V and J are TRBV4-1 and TRBJ2-5; D uncertain. Germline CDR1 reads MGHRA; CDR2 reads YSYEKL. V was cut by 4 bases and J by 9 bases, with 18 bases left in between. CDR3 length equals 14 residues. The CDR3 protein is CASSPILNPEAQYF. The DNA for the CDR3 is TGCGCCAGCAGCCCCATTCTCAATCCTGAGGCCCAGTACTTC.

The V call is TRBV4-2, the J call TRBJ1-2, with D unresolved. Germline V lookup: CDR1 LGHNA, CDR2 YNFKEQ. CDR3 size: 15 residues. Deletions cut 0 bases from V and 8 bases from J, with 16 bases between. The CDR3 is CASSQESLSGGGYTF. CDR3 DNA sequence: TGTGCCAGCAGCCAAGAAAGTTTATCGGGTGGCGGCTACACCTTC.

The chain links TRBV4-1 to TRBJ2-3; 10 bases fit TRBD2. This CDR3 contains 14 residues. The V and J ends lost 4 bases and 5 bases, in that order; junction bases with no gene match: 3. The germline V gene encodes CDR1 MGHRA and CDR2 YSYEKL. CDR3 DNA: TGCGCCAGCAGCCTAATAGCGGGAGGAGATACGCAGTATTTT. It yields the protein CASSLIAGGDTQYF.

This clone was observed once. The chain combines TRBV5-1 with TRBJ2-2; TRBD2 agrees at 8 bases. Looked up from germline, CDR1 is SGHRS and CDR2 is YFSETQ. The CDR3 contains 17 residues. Trimming cost V 5 bases and J 6 bases; bases outside gene matches: 15. The CDR3 coding sequence is TGCGCCAGCAGAACTCCTAGGGCGGGAGGACCCGCCGGGGAGCTGTTTTTT. This codes for CASRTPRAGGPAGELFF.

The chain carries TRBV30 and TRBJ2-7, with D perhaps TRBD1 (5 bases). Germline-derived CDR1 and CDR2 are GTSNPN and SVGIG (reference sequence). CDR3 length: 11 residues. CDR3 protein: CATDSNYEQYF. The CDR3 DNA reads as TGTGCGACAGACTCAAACTACGAGCAGTACTTC. Full variable domain (outside the CDR3, taken from reference TRBV30 and TRBJ2-7): SQTIHQWPATLVQPVGSPLSLECTVEGTSNPNLYWYRQAAGRGLQLLFYSVGIGQISSEVPQNLSASRPQDRQFILSSKKLLLSDSGFYLCATDSNYEQYFGPGTRLTVT.

Here the CDR3 reads CASSEAAGTNEKLFF. Here the CDR3 DNA reads TGTGCCAGCAGTGAAGCGGCAGGGACTAATGAAAAACTGTTTTTT. The chain links TRBV6-1 to TRBJ1-4; D possibly corresponds to TRBD1 (5 bases). Germline CDR1 and CDR2: MNHNS and SASEGT. Trimming pared 0 bases from V and 2 bases from J, leaving 7 bases between. The CDR3 loop spans 15 amino acids.

This chain links TRBV7-2 with TRBJ1-1; TRBD1 might be the D (5 bases). CDR1 and CDR2 (germline): SGHTA, FQGNSA. This CDR3 is 14 amino acids long. Trimming took off 4 bases at V and 6 bases at J, with 15 bases between the two ends. The CDR3, as DNA: TGTGCCAGCAGCTCAGGCGGGGCACTACCTGAAGCTTTCTTT. Translation: CASSSGGALPEAFF.

The chain uses TRBV6-1 and TRBJ1-2, with D possibly matching TRBD1 (6 bases). The CDR3 runs to 15 residues. V lost 9 bases and J lost 6, with 23 bases in between. Per the germline V gene, CDR1 is MNHNS and CDR2 is SASEGT. The chain's CDR3 is CASQRTTGTVDGYTF. In nucleotides, the CDR3 is TGTGCCAGTCAAAGAACTACAGGGACGGTGGATGGCTACACCTTC.

This clone was detected a few times. J is TRBJ2-5 and V is TRBV5-1; D ambiguous. Deletions cut 4 bases from V and 1 base from J, with 2 bases between. This CDR3 region has 11 residues. Per the germline V gene, CDR1 is SGHRS and CDR2 is YFSETQ. CDR3 sequence reads: CASSLQETQYF. The CDR3 nucleotides read TGCGCCAGCAGCCTCCAAGAGACCCAGTACTTC. The full variable domain, its missing parts supplied by reference TRBV5-1 and TRBJ2-5, is KAGVTQTPRYLIKTRGQQVTLSCSPISGHRSVSWYQQTPGQGLQFLFEYFSETQRNKGNFPGRFSGRQFSNSRSEMNVSTLELGDSALYLCASSLQETQYFGPGTRLLVL.